Included here is one T cell receptor beta chain sequence, with context. Its antigen is not identified. This table comes from immunoSEQ multiplex PCR, and its TCRdb copy is limited to in-frame clones, with some not included. In the table there are 80,000 to 100,000 clones, about 89% of which are singletons. These data are taken from a study of T cell responses to AZD1222 COVID-19 vaccine. Findings and caveats of the study: A rise in Spike-specific TCR breadth and depth followed two AZD1222 doses. The donors showed a predominance of white British ancestry and of females, with possible underestimation of clonal diversity. Spike-wide vaccine-associated CD4 TCRs dominated at 160-218 and 743-854.

CDR1 and CDR2 from the germline V gene are LGHNA and YNFKEQ. This CDR3 has 15 amino acids. Trimming left V 1 base short and J 0 bases short, with 9 bases between. The chain is built from TRBV4-2 and TRBJ1-1; no clear D gene. The origin of this receptor is an adult who received the AZD1222 COVID-19 vaccine. This specimen consisted of peripheral blood, obtained 28 days after the second AZD1222 dose. In nucleotides, the CDR3 is TGTGCCAGCAGCCAAGGGCAGACAATGAACACTGAAGCTTTCTTT. This encodes CASSQGQTMNTEAFF.